This entry concerns a single T cell receptor beta chain. These data originate in a study of blood T cell repertoires in COVID-19. Study details: Samples of COVID-19 (acute and convalescent) were obtained from the United States, Italy and Spain. The cDNA or gDNA used as material had been derived from T cells, B-cell-depleted T cells, or PBMCs.

The CDR3 sequence is 17 residues long. Germline CDR1 is SGHAT and CDR2 is FQNNGV. The junction had 13 bases not matched to a gene; V was cut back by 1 base and J by 8 bases. As handled by the study authors: It was from reference gene primer amplification that nucleated cell counts were estimated. Sequenced by immunoSEQ multiplex PCR; TCRdb stores in-frame clones only, minus some. V, J and clone size reflect that table, while D and trimming were determined from the DNA. The table shows tens of thousands of clones, with approximately 80% occurring only once. The chain uses TRBV11-2 and TRBJ2-1, with TRBD2 matching over 8 bases. The clonotype originates from a woman aged 55-69 years with acute or convalescent COVID-19. Sample: peripheral blood. In DNA, the CDR3 is TGTGCCAGCAGCTTAGCTGCTGGCGGGGGGATTTACGATGAGCAGTTCTTC. It yields the protein CASSLAAGGGIYDEQFF.